One and the same sample provided the 27 T cell receptor beta chains below, sequenced in a study of blood T cells in healthy people across ages. Then a second PCR, running roughly 7 to 11 cycles, was carried out with a sample-barcoded 5' primer and a J-beta primer mix. TCRdb reanalysed the 5' RACE reads using MiXCR and keeps one entry per CDR3 protein. In the table there are about 900,000 distinct CDR3 sequences, 62% of which are singletons. Sequencing input: blood. The receptor source for this set is a young man in good health.

CDR3 amino acids: CSARTSGGYEEQYF. The CDR3 DNA is TGCAGTGCTAGAACTAGCGGGGGATATGAAGAGCAGTACTTC. The chain recombines TRBV20-1 with TRBJ2-7; 11 bases line up with TRBD2. Looked up from germline, CDR1 is DFQATT and CDR2 is SNEGSKA (reference sequence). J lost 7 bases, V lost 2 bases, and 7 bases had no gene match. The CDR3 is 14 amino acids.

The chain carries TRBV12-3 or TRBV12-4 and TRBJ2-3; 7 bases agree with TRBD1. CDR3 length: 17 residues. J was trimmed by 0 bases and V by 5 bases; bases with no gene match: 11. The CDR3 here is CASSGRDSPRSTDTQYF. The CDR3, as DNA: TGTGCCAGCAGTGGCCGGGACAGCCCGAGGAGCACAGATACGCAGTATTTT.

The sample holds one count of this clonotype. The V and J genes are TRBV7-8 and TRBJ1-6; D uncertain. Germline V lookup: CDR1 SGHVS, CDR2 FQNEAQ. Trimming took off 1 base at V and 0 bases at J, with 10 bases between the two ends. The CDR3 totals 17 residues. The CDR3 DNA reads TGTGCCAGCAGCTTAGATGCAGCGAGCTCCTATAATTCACCCCTCCACTTT. This gives the protein CASSLDAASSYNSPLHF.

The V gene is TRBV12-3 or TRBV12-4, the J gene TRBJ1-4, with a possible D match to TRBD1 (5 bases). This CDR3 spans 14 amino acids. With 1 base removed from V and 6 bases from J, the gap between germline ends came to 9 bases. This chain's CDR3 is CASSLEGRYEKLFF. CDR3 in DNA: TGTGCCAGCAGTTTAGAGGGGAGATATGAAAAACTGTTTTTT.

The chain joins TRBV7-9 to TRBJ2-7; 9 bases fit TRBD1. Germline lookup yields CDR1 SEHNR and CDR2 FQNEAQ (reference sequence). This CDR3 is built from 15 residues. Trimming took 6 bases from V and 0 from J; bases not matched to a gene: 6. The CDR3 reads CASRWDRAPSYEQYF. CDR3 coding DNA: TGTGCCAGCAGATGGGACAGGGCTCCCTCCTACGAGCAGTACTTC.

In its sample, this clonotype was seen once. The chain links TRBV21-1 to TRBJ2-3; the D call in the table, TRBD1, was not verified against the DNA. TRBV21-1 counts as a pseudogene. This CDR3 contains 17 residues. CDR3 nucleotides: TGTGCCAGCAGCGTCCGTCGGGACAGAGAAAGCACAGATACGCAGTATTTT. It is translated as CASSVRRDRESTDTQYF.

Only a few counts were recorded for this clonotype. This chain uses TRBV7-9 with TRBJ2-1; D gene uncertain. CDR3 length equals 16 residues. The V end was cut by 1 base, the J end by 2 bases, with 12 bases between. CDR1 and CDR2 (germline): SEHNR, FQNEAQ (reference sequence). The CDR3 here is CASSLEGSRTYNEQFF. The CDR3 DNA follows: TGTGCCAGCAGCTTAGAGGGTAGCCGGACCTACAATGAGCAGTTCTTC.

Only one count was recorded for this clonotype. The genes are TRBV3-1 and TRBJ2-1; the D gene is possibly TRBD1 (5 bases). The CDR3 sequence is 15 residues long. Trimming stripped 0 bases from V and 9 bases from J, with 15 bases between. Germline assignment: CDR1 LGHDT and CDR2 YNNKEL (reference sequence). The CDR3: CASSQDSPGRGEQFF. In DNA form, the CDR3 reads TGTGCCAGCAGCCAAGATAGTCCCGGAAGGGGTGAGCAGTTCTTC.

For this clonotype: One end of the junction varies from germline; a read error may be responsible. The chain recombines TRBV7-9 with TRBJ1-5; 7 nucleotides align to TRBD1. Germline CDR1 is SEHNR and CDR2 is FQNEAQ (reference sequence). The CDR3 spans 12 residues. The DNA for the CDR3 is TGTGCCAGCAGCTTGGGGGGACAGCTCCAGCATTTT. As protein: CASSLGGQLQHF.

The chain recombines TRBV5-1 with TRBJ2-7, with D perhaps matching TRBD2 (5 bases). Germline V gene lookup returns CDR1 SGHRS and CDR2 YFSETQ. CDR3 length: 14 residues. V lost 2 bases and J lost 3, with 12 bases in between. CDR3 sequence (DNA): TGCGCCAGCAGCTTAAGGACGGAGGACTACGAGCAGTACTTC. As protein: CASSLRTEDYEQYF. The complete variable domain, with remaining parts taken from reference TRBV5-1 and TRBJ2-7, reads KAGVTQTPRYLIKTRGQQVTLSCSPISGHRSVSWYQQTPGQGLQFLFEYFSETQRNKGNFPGRFSGRQFSNSRSEMNVSTLELGDSALYLCASSLRTEDYEQYFGPGTRLTVT.

This chain joins TRBV4-3 and TRBJ2-1; 13 bases are shared with TRBD2. Germline CDR1 and CDR2: LGHNA and YSLEER. The CDR3 contains 18 residues. After removal of 0 bases from V and 5 bases from J, the junction contained 7 bases not matched to a gene. The chain's CDR3 is CASSQDGGLAGAHNEQFF. The CDR3, as DNA: TGCGCCAGCAGCCAAGATGGTGGACTAGCGGGGGCCCACAATGAGCAGTTCTTC.

This clonotype was counted only a few times. This chain links TRBV25-1 with TRBJ2-1, with a possible D match to TRBD2 (5 bases). The CDR3 is 15 residues long. Germline-derived CDR1 and CDR2 are MGHDK and SYGVNS. Trimming left V 3 bases short and J 10 bases short, with 19 bases between. CDR3 in DNA: TGTGCCAGCAGTGAGACTAAGAAAACCCGTGGGGAGCAGTTCTTC. Protein: CASSETKKTRGEQFF.

The rearrangement links TRBV7-2 to TRBJ1-4; 10 nucleotides agree with TRBD1. Germline trimming cut 6 bases from V and 6 bases from J; bases unmatched to any gene: 7. In germline, CDR1 is SGHTA, CDR2 FQGNSA. The CDR3 is made up of 15 amino acids. For the CDR3, the DNA is TGTGCCAGCAGAAAACTGACAGGGGGCGATGAAAAACTGTTTTTT. Its translation: CASRKLTGGDEKLFF.

The V call is TRBV5-1, the J call TRBJ1-5, with no clear D. V lost 7 bases and J lost 6, with 14 bases in between. There are 13 residues in the CDR3. Germline V gene sequence: CDR1 SGHRS, CDR2 YFSETQ. CDR3 in DNA: TGCGCCAGCGACGGGAGCTACAGTCAGCCCCAGCATTTT. Translation gives CASDGSYSQPQHF.

The chain links TRBV10-3 to TRBJ1-2; tentative D call: TRBD1 (5 bases). Trimming pared 0 bases from V and 2 bases from J, leaving 13 bases between. CDR1 ENHRY and CDR2 SYGVKD come from the germline V gene. This CDR3 spans 16 amino acids. The CDR3 here is CAISESIARANYGYTF. CDR3 nucleotides: TGTGCCATCAGTGAGTCGATTGCCAGGGCAAACTATGGCTACACCTTC.

The rearrangement links TRBV29-1 to TRBJ2-4, with D possibly matching TRBD1 (5 bases). TRBJ2-7 matches the DNA end more closely, so the J call is doubtful. The CDR3 runs 11 residues. Germline V gives CDR1 SQVTM, CDR2 ANQGSEA. The chain's CDR3 is CSMTDTDEQYF. The CDR3 DNA follows: TGCAGCATGACAGATACCGACGAGCAGTACTTC.

The chain is built from TRBV5-4 and TRBJ2-3; D may be TRBD1 (6 bases). CDR1 is SGHNT and CDR2 is YYREEE in the germline V gene (reference sequence). CDR3 length: 12 residues. V was clipped by 4 bases and J by 11 bases, with 14 bases between them. The CDR3 DNA sequence: TGTGCCAGCAGCCTATCACAGGGTGGGCAGTATTTT. Protein sequence: CASSLSQGGQYF. Using reference TRBV5-4 and TRBJ2-3 for the parts outside the CDR3, the full variable domain is ETGVTQSPTHLIKTRGQQVTLRCSSQSGHNTVSWYQQALGQGPQFIFQYYREEENGRGNFPPRFSGLQFPNYSSELNVNALELDDSALYLCASSLSQGGQYFGPGTRLTVL.

This clonotype was seen only once. The rearrangement joins TRBV15 to TRBJ2-3, with D possibly being TRBD2 (5 bases). Trimming shortened V by 0 bases and J by 8 bases, and 9 bases separated the two germline ends. CDR3 length: 13 amino acids. Germline V lookup: CDR1 LNHNV, CDR2 YYDKDF (reference sequence). CDR3: CATSREQRATQYF. The CDR3 coding sequence is TGTGCCACCAGCAGAGAACAGAGGGCTACGCAGTATTTT.

The chain couples TRBV5-1 to TRBJ2-1; possible D gene TRBD2, 7 bases. Trimming shortened V by 0 bases and J by 6 bases, and 13 bases separated the two germline ends. The CDR3 is 15 amino acids. CDR1 and CDR2 from the germline V gene are SGHRS and YFSETQ. CDR3 in amino acids: CASSLEGGEGNEQFF. The CDR3 DNA reads TGCGCCAGCAGCTTGGAGGGGGGGGAAGGCAATGAGCAGTTCTTC.

This clonotype was counted only a few times. The rearrangement links TRBV7-2 to TRBJ2-6; TRBD2 matches at 8 bases. The V gene end was trimmed by 1 base and the J gene end by 4 bases; junction bases not matched to a gene: 9. The CDR3 spans 18 residues. The germline V gene has CDR1 SGHTA and CDR2 FQGNSA. The CDR3 nucleotides read TGTGCCAGCAGCTTAGTACGGGGGGGAGGAATAGGGGCCAACGTCCTGACTTTC. It encodes CASSLVRGGGIGANVLTF.

This chain uses TRBV9 with TRBJ2-5, with a weak D call TRBD2 (6 bases). Germline V lookup: CDR1 SGDLS, CDR2 YYNGEE. V lost 0 bases to trimming and J lost 6 bases, with 21 bases between them. The CDR3 covers 17 residues. The CDR3, as DNA: TGTGCCAGCAGCGTAGAAACCGGGGGAGCACTAGGAAAGACCCAGTACTTC. Residues: CASSVETGGALGKTQYF.

In its sample, this clonotype was seen a few times. The chain uses TRBV5-1 and TRBJ2-7; D gene uncertain. V was shortened by 2 bases and J by 1 base, with 13 bases between the two germline ends. Germline CDR1 reads SGHRS; CDR2 reads YFSETQ. The CDR3 covers 15 residues. CDR3: CASSFGEHRSYEQYF. CDR3 DNA: TGCGCCAGCAGCTTTGGCGAACATCGGTCCTACGAGCAGTACTTC. Full variable domain (remainder filled in from reference TRBV5-1 and TRBJ2-7): KAGVTQTPRYLIKTRGQQVTLSCSPISGHRSVSWYQQTPGQGLQFLFEYFSETQRNKGNFPGRFSGRQFSNSRSEMNVSTLELGDSALYLCASSFGEHRSYEQYFGPGTRLTVT.

The chain couples TRBV27 to TRBJ2-7; TRBD2 is a possible D gene (5 bases). The V end lost 5 bases, the J end lost 7 bases, and 21 bases lay between the germline ends. The CDR3 consists of 15 residues. The germline V gene encodes CDR1 MNHEY and CDR2 SMNVEV (reference sequence). The CDR3 nucleotides read TGTGCCAGCAGTGCTTTGAATAGGCGAGGGCGGGAGCAGTACTTC. It codes for CASSALNRRGREQYF.

CDR3: CSCRRGGELDEQFF. In DNA, the CDR3 is TGCAGCTGCCGTCGTGGCGGCGAGTTGGATGAGCAGTTCTTC. The rearrangement uses TRBV29-1 and TRBJ2-1, with D unresolved. This CDR3 region has 14 residues. From germline, CDR1 is SQVTM and CDR2 ANQGSEA. Trimming took off 8 bases at V and 8 bases at J, with 22 bases between the two ends.

This clonotype was observed a few times. The rearrangement joins TRBV20-1 to TRBJ2-5, with 9 bases that match TRBD1. Germline values: CDR1 DFQATT, CDR2 SNEGSKA (reference sequence). CDR3 length: 14 residues. The trim removed 5 bases at V and 5 bases at J, leaving 9 bases unmatched. CDR3 loop: CSAVPGTGQETQYF. In nucleotides, the CDR3 is TGCAGTGCTGTTCCCGGGACAGGGCAGGAGACCCAGTACTTC.

The J gene is TRBJ2-7, the V gene TRBV28; a weak D match, TRBD1 (6 bases). The CDR3 has 13 amino acids. V was pared by 8 bases and J by 2 bases, with 13 bases between. Germline-derived CDR1 and CDR2 are MDHEN and SYDVKM. CDR3 nucleotide sequence: TGTGCCAGCGGGACAACTTTGCCCTACGAGCAGTACTTC. Amino acid sequence: CASGTTLPYEQYF.

V gene TRBV7-9 combines with J gene TRBJ2-1; D gene unclear. The CDR3 runs to 14 residues. Per the germline V gene, CDR1 is SEHNR and CDR2 is FQNEAQ (reference sequence). V was shortened by 4 bases and J by 13 bases, with 20 bases between the two germline ends. CDR3 amino acids: CASSSRSGQETQFF. The CDR3 region has the DNA TGTGCCAGCAGCTCCCGGAGTGGGCAAGAGACCCAGTTCTTC.